This record looks at one TCR beta chain sequence and its context. The sample belongs to a study of shared clonotypes between healthy human individuals. At the level of the study: Plates per donor: three CD4 naive, three CD4 memory, two CD8 naive, one CD8 memory.

Germline-derived CDR1 and CDR2 are MNHNS and SASEGT. The length of the CDR3 is 16 residues. J gave up 1 base and V 4 bases, and 7 bases lay outside the gene matches. In the original analysis: Junction-only immunoSEQ data arrived without quality scores, meaning filtering differed. TCRdb keeps only in-frame clones here, not all; method: immunoSEQ multiplex PCR. Clone size and V and J calls were adopted from that table, with D and trimming inferred from the DNA. The data contain a few hundred thousand clones, 95% of them singletons. Naive CD8 populations comprised CD45RO-negative cells positively selected for CCR7, excluding terminally differentiated effector memory CD45RA+ cells.

The clonotype originates from a woman aged 30 to 39 in good health. The specimen was naive CD8+ T cells sorted from blood. The chain joins TRBV6-1 to TRBJ1-5; 7 bases are a match to TRBD1. CDR3 sequence: CASSAKGQLSNQPQHF. As DNA, the CDR3 is TGTGCCAGCAGTGCCAAGGGACAGCTAAGCAATCAGCCCCAGCATTTT.